This T cell receptor beta chain is from a study of blood T cells in healthy people across ages. Study results and limitations: TCR beta diversity, measured per million T cells, fell in a roughly linear way with age.

The CDR3 sequence is 15 residues long. The germline CDR1 and CDR2 sequences are SGHVS and FQNEAQ. The donors, all healthy, were Caucasians living in Russia, aged about 6 to 95. Each sample had at least 7 million PBMCs isolated. Sample-barcoded 5' priming and a J-beta primer mix drove a second PCR of roughly 6 to 12 cycles. MiXCR, applied by TCRdb to the 5' RACE reads, yields one record per CDR3 protein. The table has 800,000 to 950,000 distinct CDR3 sequences, 25% to 35% seen once. In regard to this clonotype: Its antigen remains unknown. An end of the junction differs from the germline gene, which may be a read error.

This sample was also put to use in a study of T cells of mothers and their children. In that study: Normalized overlap was always slightly, never significantly, higher in related than unrelated mother-child pairs.

V is TRBV7-8 and J is TRBJ1-2; no clear D. Specimen: blood. This clonotype was sampled from a woman aged 35 to 49 in good health. CDR3 loop: CAGSFSAAGSYGYTF. CDR3 in DNA: TGTGCCGGCAGCTTCTCCGCGGCAGGCTCCTATGGCTACACCTTC.